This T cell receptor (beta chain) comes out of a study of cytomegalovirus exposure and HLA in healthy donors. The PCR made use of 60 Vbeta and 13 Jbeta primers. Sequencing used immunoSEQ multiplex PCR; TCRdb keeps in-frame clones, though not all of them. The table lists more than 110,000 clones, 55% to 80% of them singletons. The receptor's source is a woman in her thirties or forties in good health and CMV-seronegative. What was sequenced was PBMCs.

The CDR3 coding sequence is TGTGCCAGCTTTCGTTCCAGGCAAGAGACCCAGTACTTC. This translates into CASFRSRQETQYF. The chain is built from TRBV18 and TRBJ2-5; D is uncertain. Trimming removed 7 bases at V and 2 bases at J, with 11 bases between. This CDR3 contains 13 residues. Germline loops: CDR1 KGHSH, CDR2 LQKENI.